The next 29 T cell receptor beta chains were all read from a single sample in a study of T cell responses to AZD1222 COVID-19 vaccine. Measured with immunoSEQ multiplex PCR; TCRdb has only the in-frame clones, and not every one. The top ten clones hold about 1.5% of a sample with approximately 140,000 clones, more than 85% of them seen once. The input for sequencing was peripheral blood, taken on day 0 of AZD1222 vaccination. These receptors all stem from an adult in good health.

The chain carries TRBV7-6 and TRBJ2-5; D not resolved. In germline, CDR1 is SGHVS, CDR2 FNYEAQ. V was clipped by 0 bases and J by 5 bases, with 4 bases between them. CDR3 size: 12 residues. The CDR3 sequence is CASSLAVETQYF. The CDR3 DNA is TGTGCCAGCAGCTTAGCGGTTGAGACCCAGTACTTC.

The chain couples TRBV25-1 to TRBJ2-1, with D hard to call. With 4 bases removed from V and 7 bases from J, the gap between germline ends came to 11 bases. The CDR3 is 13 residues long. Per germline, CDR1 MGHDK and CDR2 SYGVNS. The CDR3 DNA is TGTGCCAGCAGTGCTCGAGTCGGGAATGAGCAGTTCTTC. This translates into CASSARVGNEQFF.

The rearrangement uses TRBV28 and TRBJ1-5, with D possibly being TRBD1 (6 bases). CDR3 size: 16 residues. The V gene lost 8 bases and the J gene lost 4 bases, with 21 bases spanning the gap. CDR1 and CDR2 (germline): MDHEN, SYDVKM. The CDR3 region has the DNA TGTGCCAGCGGCCTGGGGATGGGGGGGGCTAATCAGCCCCAGCATTTT. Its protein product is CASGLGMGGANQPQHF.

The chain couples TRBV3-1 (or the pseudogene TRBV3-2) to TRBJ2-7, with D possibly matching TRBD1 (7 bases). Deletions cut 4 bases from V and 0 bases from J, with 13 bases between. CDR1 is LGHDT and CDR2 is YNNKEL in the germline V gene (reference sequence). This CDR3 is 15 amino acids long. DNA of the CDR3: TGTGCCAGCAGCCCGCGGGACAGCCGCTCCTACGAGCAGTACTTC. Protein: CASSPRDSRSYEQYF.

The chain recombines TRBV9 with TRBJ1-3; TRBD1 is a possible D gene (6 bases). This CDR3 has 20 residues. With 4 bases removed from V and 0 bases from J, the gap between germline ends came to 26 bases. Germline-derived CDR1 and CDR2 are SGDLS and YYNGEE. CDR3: CASSPGLGTRTRSSGNTIYF. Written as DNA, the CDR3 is TGTGCCAGCAGCCCCGGTTTGGGGACACGAACTCGATCCTCTGGAAACACCATATATTTT. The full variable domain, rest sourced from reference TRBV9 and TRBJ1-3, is DSGVTQTPKHLITATGQRVTLRCSPRSGDLSVYWYQQSLDQGLQFLIQYYNGEERAKGNILERFSAQQFPDLHSELNLSSLELGDSALYFCASSPGLGTRTRSSGNTIYFGEGSWLTVV.

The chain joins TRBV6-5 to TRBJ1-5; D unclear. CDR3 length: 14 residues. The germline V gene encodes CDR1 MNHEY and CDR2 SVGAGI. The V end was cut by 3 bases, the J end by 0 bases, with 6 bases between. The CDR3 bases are TGTGCCAGCAGTTATCTCTCTAGCAATCAGCCCCAGCATTTT. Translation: CASSYLSSNQPQHF.

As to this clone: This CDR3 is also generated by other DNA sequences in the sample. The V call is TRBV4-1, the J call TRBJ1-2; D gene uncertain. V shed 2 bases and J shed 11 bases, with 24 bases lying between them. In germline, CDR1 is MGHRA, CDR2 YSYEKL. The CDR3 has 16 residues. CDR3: CASSQFELAHPRGYTF. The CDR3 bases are TGCGCCAGCAGCCAATTTGAACTGGCCCACCCCCGTGGTTACACCTTC.

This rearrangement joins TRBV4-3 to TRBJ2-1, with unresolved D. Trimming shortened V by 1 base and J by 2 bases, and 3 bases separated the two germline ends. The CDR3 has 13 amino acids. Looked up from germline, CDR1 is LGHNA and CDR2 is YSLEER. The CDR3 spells CASSQVTYNEQFF. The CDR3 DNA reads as TGCGCCAGCAGCCAAGTAACCTACAATGAGCAGTTCTTC.

The CDR3 nucleotides are TGTGCCAGCAGCTTCCCAGGGGTATCAGAAGCTTTCTTT. Amino acid sequence: CASSFPGVSEAFF. This chain uses TRBV7-2 with TRBJ1-1; TRBD1 is a possible D gene (6 bases). CDR1 is SGHTA, CDR2 FQGNSA, per germline. Trimming shortened V by 3 bases and J by 8 bases, and 13 bases separated the two germline ends. The CDR3 runs to 13 residues.

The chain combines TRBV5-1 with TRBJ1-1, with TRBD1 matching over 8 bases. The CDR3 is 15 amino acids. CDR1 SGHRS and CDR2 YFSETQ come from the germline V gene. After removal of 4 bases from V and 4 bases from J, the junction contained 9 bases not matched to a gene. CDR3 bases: TGCGCCAGCAGCCTCCAGGGGGCGTCGGGCACTGAAGCTTTCTTT. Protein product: CASSLQGASGTEAFF.

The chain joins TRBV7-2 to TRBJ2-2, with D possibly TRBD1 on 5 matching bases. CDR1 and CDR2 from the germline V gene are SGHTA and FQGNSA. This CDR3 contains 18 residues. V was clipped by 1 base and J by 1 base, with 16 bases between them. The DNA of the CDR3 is TGTGCCAGCAGCTTAGTGTTCGGACATCACGTGAACACCGGGGAGCTGTTTTTT. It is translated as CASSLVFGHHVNTGELFF.

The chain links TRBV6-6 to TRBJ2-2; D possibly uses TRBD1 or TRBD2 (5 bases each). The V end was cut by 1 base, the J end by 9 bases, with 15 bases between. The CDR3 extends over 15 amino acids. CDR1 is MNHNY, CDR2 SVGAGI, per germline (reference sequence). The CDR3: CASSYWGLMGRELFF. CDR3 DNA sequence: TGTGCCAGCAGTTACTGGGGGTTGATGGGCAGGGAGCTGTTTTTT.

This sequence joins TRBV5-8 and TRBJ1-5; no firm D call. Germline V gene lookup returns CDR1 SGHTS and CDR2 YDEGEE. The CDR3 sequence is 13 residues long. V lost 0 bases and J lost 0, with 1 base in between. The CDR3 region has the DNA TGTGCCAGCAGCTTGGTTAGCAATCAGCCCCAGCATTTT. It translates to CASSLVSNQPQHF.

The DNA of the CDR3 is TGTGCCACCAGCAGAGGGTCCGAAGGGACTAGCGTGGATACGCAGTATTTT. Protein: CATSRGSEGTSVDTQYF. The chain combines TRBV15 with TRBJ2-3, with 10 bases aligning to TRBD2. The germline V gene has CDR1 LNHNV and CDR2 YYDKDF (reference sequence). The CDR3 runs 17 residues. V was clipped by 1 base and J by 6 bases; unmatched bases: 10. The full variable domain, its missing parts supplied by reference TRBV15 and TRBJ2-3, is DAMVIQNPRYQVTQFGKPVTLSCSQTLNHNVMYWYQQKSSQAPKLLFHYYDKDFNNEADTPDNFQSRRPNTSFCFLDIRSPGLGDTAMYLCATSRGSEGTSVDTQYFGPGTRLTVL.

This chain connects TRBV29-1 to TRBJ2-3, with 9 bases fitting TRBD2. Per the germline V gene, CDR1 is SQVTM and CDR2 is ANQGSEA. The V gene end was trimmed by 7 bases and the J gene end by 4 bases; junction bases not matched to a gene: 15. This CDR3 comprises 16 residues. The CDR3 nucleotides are TGCAGCGCCCAAGCCGGGACTAGCTCCCTCGCAGATACGCAGTATTTT. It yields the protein CSAQAGTSSLADTQYF.

The CDR3 here is CASSSMGPPRQPQHF. As DNA, the CDR3 is TGTGCCAGCAGCTCCATGGGACCTCCCCGGCAGCCCCAGCATTTT. V gene TRBV7-2 combines with J gene TRBJ1-5; possibly TRBD1 for D (5 bases). CDR1 and CDR2 from the germline V gene are SGHTA and FQGNSA. The length of the CDR3 is 15 residues. V was shortened by 4 bases and J by 7 bases, with 17 bases between the two germline ends. Full variable domain (rest looked up from reference TRBV7-2 and TRBJ1-5): GAGVSQSPSNKVTEKGKDVELRCDPISGHTALYWYRQSLGQGLEFLIYFQGNSAPDKSGLPSDRFSAERTGGSVSTLTIQRTQQEDSAVYLCASSSMGPPRQPQHFGDGTRLSIL.

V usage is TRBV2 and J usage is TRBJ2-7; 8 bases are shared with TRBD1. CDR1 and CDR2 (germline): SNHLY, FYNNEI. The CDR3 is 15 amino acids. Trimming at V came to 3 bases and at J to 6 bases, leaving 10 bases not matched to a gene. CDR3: CASSEEGTGPVEQYF. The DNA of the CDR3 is TGTGCCAGCAGTGAGGAGGGGACAGGCCCCGTCGAGCAGTACTTC.

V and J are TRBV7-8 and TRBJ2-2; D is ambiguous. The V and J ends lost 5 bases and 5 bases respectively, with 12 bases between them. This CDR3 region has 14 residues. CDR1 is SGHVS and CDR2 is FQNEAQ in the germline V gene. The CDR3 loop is CASSPQSRTGELFF. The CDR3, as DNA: TGTGCCAGCAGCCCCCAGAGTCGGACCGGGGAGCTGTTTTTT.

CDR3 residues: CASETTGGRGNQPQHF. CDR3 bases: TGTGCCAGTGAGACGACAGGGGGTCGGGGCAATCAGCCCCAGCATTTT. The genes are TRBV19 and TRBJ1-5; 9 bases agree with TRBD1. The germline gives CDR1 LNHDA, CDR2 SQIVND (reference sequence). V shed 8 bases and J 2 bases; nucleotides not matched to a gene: 10. CDR3 size: 16 residues. Full variable domain (remainder filled in from reference TRBV19 and TRBJ1-5): DGGITQSPKYLFRKEGQNVTLSCEQNLNHDAMYWYRQDPGQGLRLIYYSQIVNDFQKGDIAEGYSVSREKKESFPLTVTSAQKNPTAFYLCASETTGGRGNQPQHFGDGTRLSIL.

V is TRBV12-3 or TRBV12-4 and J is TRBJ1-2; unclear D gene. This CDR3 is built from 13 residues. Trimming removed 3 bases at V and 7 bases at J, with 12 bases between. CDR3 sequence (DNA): TGTGCCAGCAGTTTTGGCCCGGAGGGTGGCTACACCTTC. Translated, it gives CASSFGPEGGYTF.

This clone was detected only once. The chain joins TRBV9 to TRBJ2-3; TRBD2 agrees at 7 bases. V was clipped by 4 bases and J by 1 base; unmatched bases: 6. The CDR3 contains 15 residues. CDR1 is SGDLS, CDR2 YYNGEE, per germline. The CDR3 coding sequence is TGTGCCAGCAGCCTGGGGGGGGTTGGCACAGATACGCAGTATTTT. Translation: CASSLGGVGTDTQYF.

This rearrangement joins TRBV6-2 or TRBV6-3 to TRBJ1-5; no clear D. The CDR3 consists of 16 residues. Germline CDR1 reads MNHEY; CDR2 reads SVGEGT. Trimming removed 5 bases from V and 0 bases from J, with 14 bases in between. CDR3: CASSTYYDLSNQPQHF. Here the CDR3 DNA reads TGTGCCAGCAGTACCTATTACGACCTTAGCAATCAGCCCCAGCATTTT.

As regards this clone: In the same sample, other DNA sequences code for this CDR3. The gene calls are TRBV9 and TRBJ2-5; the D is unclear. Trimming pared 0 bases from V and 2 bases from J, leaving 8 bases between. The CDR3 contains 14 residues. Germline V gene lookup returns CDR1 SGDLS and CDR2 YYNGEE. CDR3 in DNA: TGTGCCAGCAGCGTAGGAGGTGGGCAAGAGACCCAGTACTTC. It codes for CASSVGGGQETQYF.

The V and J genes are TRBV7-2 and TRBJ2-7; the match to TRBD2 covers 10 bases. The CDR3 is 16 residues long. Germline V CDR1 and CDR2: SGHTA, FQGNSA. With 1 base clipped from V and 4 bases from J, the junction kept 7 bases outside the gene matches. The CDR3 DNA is TGTGCCAGCAGCTTAGTCCCTAGCGGGAGAAGTTACGAGCAGTACTTC. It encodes CASSLVPSGRSYEQYF.

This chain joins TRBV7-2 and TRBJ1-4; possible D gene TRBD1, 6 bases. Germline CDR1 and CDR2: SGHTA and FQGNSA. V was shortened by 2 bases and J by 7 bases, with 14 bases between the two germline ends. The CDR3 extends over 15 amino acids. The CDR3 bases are TGTGCCAGCAGCTTACCGTTCCGAGGGGGTGAAAAACTGTTTTTT. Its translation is CASSLPFRGGEKLFF.

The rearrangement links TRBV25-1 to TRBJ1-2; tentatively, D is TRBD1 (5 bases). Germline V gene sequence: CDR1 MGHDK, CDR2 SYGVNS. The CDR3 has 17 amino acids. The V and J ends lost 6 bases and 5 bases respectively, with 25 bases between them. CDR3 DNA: TGTGCCAGCAGCCAAACCGGGGCGCAGCGGGGGATTTATGGCTACACCTTC. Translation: CASSQTGAQRGIYGYTF.

The CDR3 region is CASSSPGEVGQPQHF. The CDR3 nucleotides are TGTGCCAGCAGTTCCCCGGGGGAGGTAGGTCAGCCCCAGCATTTT. The chain employs TRBV6-6 and TRBJ1-5, with a possible D match to TRBD1 (5 bases). The V gene's germline CDR1 is MNHNY and CDR2 SVGAGI (reference sequence). The CDR3 has 15 amino acids. The V end lost 4 bases, the J end lost 6 bases, and 16 bases lay between the germline ends.

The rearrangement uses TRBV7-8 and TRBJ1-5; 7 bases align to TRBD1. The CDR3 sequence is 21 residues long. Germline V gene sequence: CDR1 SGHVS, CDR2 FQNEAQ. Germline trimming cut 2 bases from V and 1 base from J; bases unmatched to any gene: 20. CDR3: CASSLTLSRQPGQSSNQPQHF. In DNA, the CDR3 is TGTGCCAGCAGCTTAACCCTCTCGCGGCAGCCGGGACAGAGCAGCAATCAGCCCCAGCATTTT. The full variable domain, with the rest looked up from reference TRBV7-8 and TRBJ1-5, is GAGVSQSPRYKVAKRGQDVALRCDPISGHVSLFWYQQALGQGPEFLTYFQNEAQLDKSGLPSDRFFAERPEGSVSTLKIQRTQQEDSAVYLCASSLTLSRQPGQSSNQPQHFGDGTRLSIL.

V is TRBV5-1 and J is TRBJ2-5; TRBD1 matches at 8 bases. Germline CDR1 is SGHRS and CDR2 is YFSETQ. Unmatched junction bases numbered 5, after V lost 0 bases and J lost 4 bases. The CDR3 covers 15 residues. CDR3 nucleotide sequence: TGCGCCAGCAGCTTGGAGCAGGGGGCCGGAGAGACCCAGTACTTC. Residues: CASSLEQGAGETQYF.